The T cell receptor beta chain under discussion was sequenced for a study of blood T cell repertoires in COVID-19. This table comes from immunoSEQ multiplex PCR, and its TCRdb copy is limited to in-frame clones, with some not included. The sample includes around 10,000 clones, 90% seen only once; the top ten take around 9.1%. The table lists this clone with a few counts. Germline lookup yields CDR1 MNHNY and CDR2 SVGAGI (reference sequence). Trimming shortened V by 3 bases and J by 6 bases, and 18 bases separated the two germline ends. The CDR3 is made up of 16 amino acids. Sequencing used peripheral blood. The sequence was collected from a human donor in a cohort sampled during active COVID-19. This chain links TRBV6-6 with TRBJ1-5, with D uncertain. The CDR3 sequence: CASSYREGPWSQPQHF. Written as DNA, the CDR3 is TGTGCCAGCAGTTATCGGGAAGGCCCCTGGAGTCAGCCCCAGCATTTT.